These 30 T cell receptor beta chains originate from one sample sequenced in a study of blood T cell repertoires in COVID-19. Some clones are missing from TCRdb's copy, which holds only in-frame ones; the method was immunoSEQ multiplex PCR. The profile shows 200,000 to 250,000 clones, roughly 82% of them singletons. The source material was PBMCs or T cells enriched from blood (not recorded which). All receptors derive from a woman in her 50s who had recovered from COVID-19.

The J gene is TRBJ2-7, the V gene TRBV15; TRBD1 matches at 8 bases. The J segment lost 0 bases and the V segment lost 1 base, leaving 2 bases of the junction unmatched. The CDR3 is 15 amino acids. CDR1 LNHNV and CDR2 YYDKDF come from the germline V gene (reference sequence). The CDR3 DNA reads as TGTGCCACCAGCAGAGTAACAGGGGGCTCCTACGAGCAGTACTTC. It yields the protein CATSRVTGGSYEQYF.

The rearrangement links TRBV3-1 (or the pseudogene TRBV3-2) to TRBJ1-2, with D unclear. Germline CDR1 LGHDT, CDR2 YNNKEL (reference sequence). CDR3 length: 13 amino acids. Trimming removed 5 bases from V and 2 bases from J, with 9 bases in between. The CDR3 region is CASSFVLNYGYTF. Here the CDR3 DNA reads TGTGCCAGCAGCTTCGTATTAAACTATGGCTACACCTTC.

The chain joins TRBV9 to TRBJ2-1; 10 bases align to TRBD2. The germline V gene has CDR1 SGDLS and CDR2 YYNGEE. The CDR3 length is 21 residues. Trimming removed 4 bases from V and 2 bases from J; junction bases left unmatched: 21. The CDR3 protein is CASSPSRASGGHSFTYNEQFF. In nucleotides, the CDR3 is TGTGCCAGCAGCCCCAGTAGAGCTAGCGGGGGCCATTCCTTCACCTACAATGAGCAGTTCTTC.

This chain links TRBV7-9 with TRBJ1-1, with no clear D. Trimming shortened V by 1 base and J by 5 bases, and 8 bases separated the two germline ends. The CDR3 is made up of 13 amino acids. Germline V gene data show CDR1 as SEHNR and CDR2 as FQNEAQ (reference sequence). The CDR3, as DNA: TGTGCCAGCAGCTTAGACAGCAGGACTGAAGCTTTCTTT. Translated: CASSLDSRTEAFF.

The V and J genes are TRBV7-9 and TRBJ1-3; the D is unclear. Germline values: CDR1 SEHNR, CDR2 FQNEAQ (reference sequence). The V gene lost 4 bases and the J gene lost 0 bases, with 10 bases spanning the gap. The CDR3 extends over 15 amino acids. The CDR3 sequence: CASSWQINSGNTIYF. CDR3 sequence (DNA): TGTGCCAGCAGCTGGCAGATCAACTCTGGAAACACCATATATTTT.

The chain uses TRBV6-2 or TRBV6-3 and TRBJ2-5; 15 bases fit TRBD2. Per germline, CDR1 MNHEY and CDR2 SVGEGT. The V segment lost 2 bases and the J segment 2 bases; nucleotides outside the gene matches: 0. The CDR3 covers 16 residues. The CDR3 bases are TGTGCCAGCAGTTACGGACTAGCGGGAGGGCAAGAGACCCAGTACTTC. It is translated as CASSYGLAGGQETQYF.

This chain uses TRBV7-2 with TRBJ1-6; D might be TRBD1 (6 bases). The CDR3 spans 15 residues. Germline V gives CDR1 SGHTA, CDR2 FQGNSA. V shed 5 bases and J shed 6 bases, with 14 bases lying between them. The CDR3 sequence: CASSKRGGTNSPLHF. The CDR3 nucleotides are TGTGCCAGCAGCAAGCGAGGGGGAACTAATTCACCCCTCCACTTT.

The sample holds one count of this clone. The chain joins TRBV7-6 to TRBJ1-6; D not resolved. The germline V and J ends were trimmed by 4 bases and 9 bases, with 19 bases remaining between them. Per the germline V gene, CDR1 is SGHVS and CDR2 is FNYEAQ. This CDR3 is built from 16 residues. The CDR3 reads CASSSKGSTALSPLHF. DNA of the CDR3: TGTGCCAGCAGCTCTAAAGGGAGCACAGCCCTTTCACCCCTCCACTTT.

This clone has only a few counts. The V call is TRBV7-2, the J call TRBJ1-5; D possibly corresponds to TRBD1 (5 bases). The CDR3 runs to 13 residues. From germline, CDR1 is SGHTA and CDR2 FQGNSA. V lost 3 bases to trimming and J lost 4 bases, with 7 bases between them. In DNA, the CDR3 is TGTGCCAGCAGCTTCGACAGTAATCAGCCCCAGCATTTT. It is translated as CASSFDSNQPQHF.

CDR3 in DNA: TGTGCTAGTGCCCCTACCGGGACAGGAGATTCACCCCTCCACTTT. This codes for CASAPTGTGDSPLHF. V gene TRBV12-5 combines with J gene TRBJ1-6, with TRBD1 matching over 8 bases. The CDR3 has 15 residues. Trimming cost V 7 bases and J 8 bases; bases outside gene matches: 10. CDR1 and CDR2 from the germline V gene are LGHNT and FRNRAP.

This clone was found once. Here the CDR3 reads CATRPLEGGTDTQYF. The CDR3 DNA sequence: TGTGCCACCCGACCTCTTGAAGGGGGCACAGATACGCAGTATTTT. The rearrangement uses TRBV18 and TRBJ2-3; possible D gene TRBD1, 5 bases. Trimming shortened V by 10 bases and J by 1 base, and 18 bases separated the two germline ends. The germline gives CDR1 KGHSH, CDR2 LQKENI. The CDR3 contains 15 residues.

This rearrangement joins TRBV5-5 to TRBJ1-2; 10 bases are a match to TRBD1. Germline V lookup: CDR1 SGHKS, CDR2 YYEKEE (reference sequence). This CDR3 has 15 amino acids. V lost 4 bases to trimming and J lost 0 bases; unmatched junction nucleotides: 3. CDR3 DNA: TGTGCCAGCAGCACGGGACAGGGGTCTAACTATGGCTACACCTTC. Encoded protein: CASSTGQGSNYGYTF.

The chain is built from TRBV5-1 and TRBJ2-5, with D possibly being TRBD2 (6 bases). The CDR3 totals 16 residues. Trimming cost V 3 bases and J 5 bases, with 20 bases left between them. Per germline, CDR1 SGHRS and CDR2 YFSETQ. The CDR3 nucleotides read TGCGCCAGCAGCTCCGAACCGGGACTCCCTGGGGAGACCCAGTACTTC. It is translated as CASSSEPGLPGETQYF.

The rearrangement uses TRBV12-3 or TRBV12-4 and TRBJ1-6; 7 nucleotides line up with TRBD1. The CDR3 extends over 13 amino acids. The trim removed 5 bases at V and 7 bases at J, leaving 2 bases unmatched. This CDR3 is CASSTQGNSPLHF. The CDR3, as DNA: TGTGCCAGCAGTACACAGGGGAATTCACCCCTCCACTTT.

The CDR3, as DNA: TGTGCCAGCAGTTTATCATGGACAGCTAATGAAAAACTGTTTTTT. Protein: CASSLSWTANEKLFF. The chain couples TRBV27 to TRBJ1-4; D may be TRBD1 (6 bases). With 0 bases removed from V and 3 bases from J, the gap between germline ends came to 8 bases. CDR1 is MNHEY, CDR2 SMNVEV, per germline (reference sequence). The CDR3 has 15 amino acids. The complete variable domain, with remaining parts taken from reference TRBV27 and TRBJ1-4, reads EAQVTQNPRYLITVTGKKLTVTCSQNMNHEYMSWYRQDPGLGLRQIYYSMNVEVTDKGDVPEGYKVSRKEKRNFPLILESPSPNQTSLYFCASSLSWTANEKLFFGSGTQLSVL.

The chain joins TRBV14 to TRBJ2-7; 10 bases align to TRBD1. Germline V gene lookup returns CDR1 SGHDN and CDR2 FVKESK. The CDR3 covers 17 residues. V dropped 3 bases and J dropped 3; count of bases not matched to a gene: 11. The DNA of the CDR3 is TGTGCCAGCAGCCACCCTCGGTTAGGGACAGGGGTCTACGAGCAGTACTTC. Translated, it gives CASSHPRLGTGVYEQYF.

This chain connects TRBV3-1 (or the pseudogene TRBV3-2) to TRBJ2-3; maybe TRBD1 (5 bases). The CDR3 covers 14 residues. Germline CDR1 LGHDT, CDR2 YNNKEL (reference sequence). V lost 0 bases, J lost 14 bases, and 18 bases lay in between. In DNA form, the CDR3 reads TGTGCCAGCAGCCAAGATTTTCGTGGGGCCGACGGGTATTTT. Residues: CASSQDFRGADGYF.

With regard to this clone: Mismatch with germline at one junction end may stem from a read error. The chain recombines TRBV7-7 with TRBJ2-5; D may be TRBD2 (6 bases). The CDR3 extends over 15 amino acids. From germline, CDR1 is SSHAT and CDR2 FNYEAQ (reference sequence). The CDR3 loop reads CASSLMGGEGETQYF. DNA for the CDR3: TGTGCTAGCAGCCTCATGGGCGGGGAAGGAGAGACCCAGTACTTC.

This rearrangement joins TRBV19 to TRBJ2-3, with 10 bases matching TRBD1. This CDR3 is built from 15 residues. In germline, CDR1 is LNHDA, CDR2 SQIVND (reference sequence). The ends lost 8 bases at V and 0 bases at J; junction bases unmatched: 5. For the CDR3, the DNA is TGTGCCAGTGGGGACAGGGGTAAGAGCACAGATACGCAGTATTTT. Encoded protein: CASGDRGKSTDTQYF.

The chain recombines TRBV4-1 with TRBJ2-5, with TRBD2 matching over 15 bases. The CDR3 runs to 17 residues. Trimming at V came to 4 bases and at J to 0 bases, leaving 3 bases not matched to a gene. From germline, CDR1 is MGHRA and CDR2 YSYEKL. The CDR3 DNA sequence: TGCGCCAGCAGCCGCGGACTAGCGGGGGGGTACCAAGAGACCCAGTACTTC. Translated: CASSRGLAGGYQETQYF.

V and J are TRBV7-9 and TRBJ2-3; perhaps TRBD1 as D (6 bases). V shed 5 bases and J shed 1 base, with 13 bases lying between them. Germline CDR1 reads SEHNR; CDR2 reads FQNEAQ (reference sequence). The CDR3 totals 15 residues. The CDR3 is CASSRGQSRTDTQYF. The CDR3 nucleotides are TGTGCCAGCAGCCGCGGACAGAGCCGCACAGATACGCAGTATTTT.

Remarks on this clone: A junction boundary mismatches the germline segment, possibly from a read error. This sequence joins TRBV11-3 and TRBJ2-3, with 9 bases that match TRBD1. The germline gives CDR1 SGHNT, CDR2 YENEEA. This CDR3 spans 17 amino acids. The CDR3 sequence: CASTLRGGTGRPDTQYF. The CDR3 DNA sequence: TGTGCCAGCACCTTACGGGGTGGGACAGGGAGGCCAGATACGCAGTATTTT.

In DNA form, the CDR3 reads TGCGCCAGCAGTGAGTCGTCACAGCGAACTAGCGGGGGGCGGAATACGCAGTATTTT. Residues: CASSESSQRTSGGRNTQYF. V and J are TRBV10-2 and TRBJ2-3, with 12 bases that match TRBD2. After removal of 0 bases from V and 7 bases from J, the junction contained 14 bases not matched to a gene. The germline V gene encodes CDR1 WSHSY and CDR2 SAAADI. This CDR3 contains 19 residues.

DNA for the CDR3: TGTGCCTGGGGGCGGACAGGGGGTATATGGAATCAGCCCCAGCATTTT. Translated, it gives CAWGRTGGIWNQPQHF. V usage is TRBV30 and J usage is TRBJ1-5; TRBD1 matches at 10 bases. Germline loops: CDR1 GTSNPN, CDR2 SVGIG (reference sequence). V shed 5 bases, J shed 4 bases, and the junction held 11 bases outside the gene matches. This CDR3 is built from 16 residues.

The chain recombines TRBV6-4 with TRBJ2-1; D not certain. With 4 bases removed from V and 0 bases from J, the gap between germline ends came to 7 bases. The CDR3 spans 14 residues. Germline V CDR1 and CDR2: MRHNA, SNTAGT. The CDR3 is CASSVHSSYNEQFF. The CDR3 DNA is TGTGCCAGCAGTGTACACAGCTCCTACAATGAGCAGTTCTTC.

The chain employs TRBV7-8 and TRBJ2-1; D not certain. Between the trimmed V and J ends, which lost 5 bases and 5 bases, there was a span of 16 bases. The CDR3 contains 15 residues. Germline V gene data show CDR1 as SGHVS and CDR2 as FQNEAQ. The CDR3 sequence is CASSPKRRTHNEQFF. CDR3 in DNA: TGTGCCAGCAGCCCGAAGCGCAGAACTCACAATGAGCAGTTCTTC.

This clone turned up a few times. The chain combines TRBV7-2 with TRBJ1-2, with D possibly TRBD1 on 6 matching bases. The CDR3 length is 13 residues. CDR1 is SGHTA and CDR2 is FQGNSA in the germline V gene. The V and J ends lost 6 bases and 7 bases respectively, with 15 bases between them. The CDR3, as DNA: TGTGCCAGCAGGTCTTCAGGGGACCGTGGCTACACCTTC. Its protein product is CASRSSGDRGYTF.

V and J are TRBV5-4 and TRBJ2-3; 8 nucleotides agree with TRBD2. The V gene's germline CDR1 is SGHNT and CDR2 YYREEE (reference sequence). There are 15 residues in the CDR3. V lost 4 bases, J lost 5 bases, and 9 bases stayed unmatched. The chain's CDR3 is CASSIGRGGLDTQYF. In nucleotides, the CDR3 is TGTGCCAGCAGCATTGGCCGGGGGGGATTAGATACGCAGTATTTT. The variable domain in full, completed from reference TRBV5-4 and TRBJ2-3, reads ETGVTQSPTHLIKTRGQQVTLRCSSQSGHNTVSWYQQALGQGPQFIFQYYREEENGRGNFPPRFSGLQFPNYSSELNVNALELDDSALYLCASSIGRGGLDTQYFGPGTRLTVL.

The chain has TRBV10-3 and TRBJ1-2; unclear D gene. Trimming removed 4 bases at V and 3 bases at J, with 9 bases between. CDR1 ENHRY and CDR2 SYGVKD come from the germline V gene. The CDR3 has 13 residues. CDR3 DNA: TGTGCCATCAGTGGTAGAGCTGACTATGGCTACACCTTC. It yields the protein CAISGRADYGYTF.

This chain links TRBV4-1 with TRBJ1-2; D not resolved. The V gene's germline CDR1 is MGHRA and CDR2 YSYEKL. V gave up 4 bases and J gave up 5 bases, with 20 bases separating them. The CDR3 is 16 amino acids. The CDR3 DNA is TGCGCCAGCAGCCTTGCGAATCCCGTATCCGGTTATGGCTACACCTTC. Its translation: CASSLANPVSGYGYTF.